These T cell receptor beta chains were read from a single sample in a study of sequential checkpoint blockade in melanoma. Assay: immunoSEQ multiplex PCR; the TCRdb copy retains only in-frame clones and omits some. The table records under 20,000 clones, around three fifths of them present only once. The starting material was CD8+ T cells sorted from blood (inferred from file names), obtained from a patient given nivolumab and ipilimumab in sequence. The receptors come from a human donor with melanoma. The CDR3 runs from the conserved cysteine through the conserved F or W. The D gene is left open where the match is weak. Not all rows give a size; the values are once, few, many and, for expanded clones, a class.

CDR3	DNA	D	size	J	V
CASSGTGGVFYTGELFF	TGTGCCAGCAGTGGGACAGGGGGCGTGTTTTACACCGGGGAGCTGTTTTTT	TRBD1	NA	TRBJ2-2	TRBV25-1
CASSLGYGTGEAYEQYF	TGCGCCAGCAGCTTGGGTTACGGGACAGGGGAAGCCTACGAGCAGTACTTC	TRBD1	few	TRBJ2-7	TRBV5-1
CASSSSNTEAFF	TGTGCCAGCAGCTCCAGTAACACTGAAGCTTTCTTT	NA	NA	TRBJ1-1	TRBV9
CAWSVLLYEQYF	TGTGCCTGGAGTGTACTTCTATACGAGCAGTACTTC	NA	NA	TRBJ2-7	TRBV30
CASSMTGIYEQYF	TGCGCCAGCAGCATGACAGGGATCTACGAGCAGTACTTC	TRBD1	NA	TRBJ2-7	TRBV4-1
CASSYSAGAQETQYF	TGTGCCAGCAGTTACTCGGCGGGGGCCCAAGAGACCCAGTACTTC	NA	NA	TRBJ2-5	TRBV6-5
CASSVDRDREGETQYF	TGTGCCAGCAGCGTCGACCGGGACAGGGAGGGAGAGACCCAGTACTTC	TRBD1	NA	TRBJ2-5	TRBV7-9
CASSFGTEYEQYF	TGTGCCAGCAGTTTCGGGACTGAATACGAGCAGTACTTC	NA	NA	TRBJ2-7	TRBV27
CASSSRQHTGELFF	TGTGCCAGCAGCTCGAGACAGCACACCGGGGAGCTGTTTTTT	NA	NA	TRBJ2-2	TRBV7-9
CASSLAGLYYEQYF	TGTGCCAGCAGCTTGGCCGGACTCTACTACGAGCAGTACTTC	NA	once	TRBJ2-7	TRBV5-8
CASGGGANNEQFF	TGCGCCAGCGGTGGCGGGGCAAACAATGAGCAGTTCTTC	NA	NA	TRBJ2-1	TRBV5-1
CASSHTATLPWYGYTF	TGCGCCAGCAGTCATACAGCTACTCTGCCGTGGTATGGCTACACCTTC	NA	NA	TRBJ1-2	TRBV23-1
CATSTLGAEAFF	TGTGCCACCAGTACGTTAGGGGCCGAAGCTTTCTTT	NA	NA	TRBJ1-1	TRBV15
CAISESYGGLKETQYF	TGTGCCATCAGTGAGTCGTACGGGGGGCTAAAAGAGACCCAGTACTTC	NA	few	TRBJ2-5	TRBV10-3
CASSHSYNEQFF	TGTGCCAGCAGCCACTCCTACAATGAGCAGTTCTTC	NA	NA	TRBJ2-1	TRBV5-6
CASSDSASGGPDEQFF	TGTGCCAGCAGTGACTCGGCTAGCGGGGGTCCCGATGAGCAGTTCTTC	TRBD2	NA	TRBJ2-1	TRBV6-4
CASSKRLFSSGNTIYF	TGTGCCAGTAGTAAGAGACTTTTCAGCTCTGGAAACACCATATATTTT	NA	few	TRBJ1-3	TRBV19
CASSVIDSPYEQYF	TGTGCCAGCAGCGTGATAGACAGCCCCTACGAGCAGTACTTC	NA	NA	TRBJ2-7	TRBV9
CASSLTLASTEAFF	TGTGCCAGCAGTTTAACGTTGGCCTCGACTGAAGCTTTCTTT	NA	NA	TRBJ1-1	TRBV28
CASSRLAEGTYEQYF	TGCGCCAGCAGCCGACTAGCGGAAGGAACCTACGAGCAGTACTTC	TRBD2	NA	TRBJ2-7	TRBV4-1
CASRQATTANYGYTF	TGTGCCAGTAGACAGGCCACGACAGCGAACTATGGCTACACCTTC	NA	few	TRBJ1-2	TRBV19
CAIQVTGYGYTF	TGTGCCATCCAGGTCACTGGGTATGGCTACACCTTC	NA	NA	TRBJ1-2	TRBV10-3